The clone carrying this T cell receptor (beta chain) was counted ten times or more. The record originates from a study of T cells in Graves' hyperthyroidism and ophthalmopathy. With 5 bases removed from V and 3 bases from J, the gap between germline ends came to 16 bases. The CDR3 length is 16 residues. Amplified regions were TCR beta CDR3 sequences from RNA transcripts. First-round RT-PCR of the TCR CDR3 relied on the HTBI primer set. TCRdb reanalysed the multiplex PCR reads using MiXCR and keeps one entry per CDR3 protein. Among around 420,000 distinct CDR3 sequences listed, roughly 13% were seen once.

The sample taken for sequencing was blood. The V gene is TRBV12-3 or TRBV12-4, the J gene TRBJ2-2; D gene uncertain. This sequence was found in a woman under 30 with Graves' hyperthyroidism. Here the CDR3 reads CASSPPRGGYTGELFF. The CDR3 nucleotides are TGTGCCAGCAGTCCCCCGCGAGGCGGCTACACCGGGGAGCTGTTTTTT.